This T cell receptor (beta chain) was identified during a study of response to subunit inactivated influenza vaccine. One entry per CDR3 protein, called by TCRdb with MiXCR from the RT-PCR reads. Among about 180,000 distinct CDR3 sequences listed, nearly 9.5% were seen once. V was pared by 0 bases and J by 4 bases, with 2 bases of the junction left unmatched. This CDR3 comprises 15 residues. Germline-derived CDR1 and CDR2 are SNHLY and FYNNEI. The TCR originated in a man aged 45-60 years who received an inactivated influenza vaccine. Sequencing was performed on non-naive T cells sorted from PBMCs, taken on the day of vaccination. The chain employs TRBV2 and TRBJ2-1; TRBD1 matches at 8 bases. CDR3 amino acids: CASSEAGTGYNEQFF. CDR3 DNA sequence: TGTGCCAGCAGTGAAGCGGGGACAGGATACAATGAGCAGTTCTTC.